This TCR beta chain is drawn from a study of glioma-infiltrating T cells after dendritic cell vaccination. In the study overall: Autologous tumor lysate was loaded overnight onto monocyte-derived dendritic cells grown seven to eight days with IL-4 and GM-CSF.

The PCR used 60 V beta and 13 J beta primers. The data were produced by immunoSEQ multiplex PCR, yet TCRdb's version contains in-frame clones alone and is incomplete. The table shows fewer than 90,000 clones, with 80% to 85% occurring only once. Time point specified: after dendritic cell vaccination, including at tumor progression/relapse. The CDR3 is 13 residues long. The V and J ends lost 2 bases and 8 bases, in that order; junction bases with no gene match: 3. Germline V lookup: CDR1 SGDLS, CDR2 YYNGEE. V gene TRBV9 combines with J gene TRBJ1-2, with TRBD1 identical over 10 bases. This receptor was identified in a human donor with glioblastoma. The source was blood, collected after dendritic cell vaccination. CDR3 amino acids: CASSVGTGVGYTF. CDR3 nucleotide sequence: TGTGCCAGCAGCGTGGGGACAGGGGTGGGCTACACCTTC. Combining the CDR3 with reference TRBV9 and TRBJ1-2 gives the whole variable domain DSGVTQTPKHLITATGQRVTLRCSPRSGDLSVYWYQQSLDQGLQFLIQYYNGEERAKGNILERFSAQQFPDLHSELNLSSLELGDSALYFCASSVGTGVGYTFGSGTRLTVV.